This T cell receptor beta chain derives from a study of blood T cell repertoires in COVID-19. Study details: The samples span acute and convalescent COVID-19 from the United States, Italy and Spain. From T cells, B-cell-depleted T cells, or PBMCs came the material, which was cDNA or gDNA.

Original processing methods: Reference gene primer amplification gave nucleated cell count estimates. The assay was immunoSEQ multiplex PCR, and TCRdb's table has in-frame clones only and misses some. V and J calls and clone size follow that table, whereas D and trimming were derived from the DNA. The sample lists around 260,000 clones, approximately 89% occurring once. The germline CDR1 and CDR2 sequences are KGHSH and LQKENI. This CDR3 spans 14 amino acids. J was trimmed by 1 base and V by 5 bases; bases with no gene match: 2. The sequence was collected from a woman in her fifties or sixties with acute or convalescent COVID-19. Sequenced input: peripheral blood. The chain carries TRBV18 and TRBJ1-1, with 9 nucleotides matching TRBD1. The CDR3 here is CASSSGQGNTEAFF. The CDR3, as DNA: TGTGCCAGCTCATCGGGACAGGGGAACACTGAAGCTTTCTTT. The full variable domain, completed using reference TRBV18 and TRBJ1-1, is NAGVMQNPRHLVRRRGQEARLRCSPMKGHSHVYWYRQLPEEGLKFMVYLQKENIIDESGMPKERFSAEFPKEGPSILRIQQVVRGDSAAYFCASSSGQGNTEAFFGQGTRLTVV.